The sequence of this TCR beta chain was determined in a study of cytomegalovirus exposure and HLA in healthy donors. Study-wide context: Of all 398 donors who were genotyped, roughly 83% belonged to the Caucasian-associated ancestry cluster. Study-level points and caveats: Likely technical artifact: a cluster of highly shared sequence variants.

Germline CDR1 reads SGHNT; CDR2 reads YYREEE (reference sequence). The V end was cut by 0 bases, the J end by 5 bases, with 9 bases between. The CDR3 has 14 amino acids. In the PCR, 60 Vbeta and 13 Jbeta primers were used. This table comes from immunoSEQ multiplex PCR, and its TCRdb copy is limited to in-frame clones, with some not included. The data hold 93,000 or so clones, with approximately 79% observed a single time. Comments on this clone: Antigen specificity is unknown.

The specimen was PBMCs. The rearrangement links TRBV5-4 to TRBJ2-1; perhaps TRBD1 as D (5 bases). This TCR derives from a man over 45 in good health and CMV-seropositive. The CDR3, as DNA: TGTGCCAGCAGCTTGGTCAGGGAACACAATGAGCAGTTCTTC. It yields the protein CASSLVREHNEQFF. The whole variable domain, remainder taken from reference TRBV5-4 and TRBJ2-1, is ETGVTQSPTHLIKTRGQQVTLRCSSQSGHNTVSWYQQALGQGPQFIFQYYREEENGRGNFPPRFSGLQFPNYSSELNVNALELDDSALYLCASSLVREHNEQFFGPGTRLTVL.